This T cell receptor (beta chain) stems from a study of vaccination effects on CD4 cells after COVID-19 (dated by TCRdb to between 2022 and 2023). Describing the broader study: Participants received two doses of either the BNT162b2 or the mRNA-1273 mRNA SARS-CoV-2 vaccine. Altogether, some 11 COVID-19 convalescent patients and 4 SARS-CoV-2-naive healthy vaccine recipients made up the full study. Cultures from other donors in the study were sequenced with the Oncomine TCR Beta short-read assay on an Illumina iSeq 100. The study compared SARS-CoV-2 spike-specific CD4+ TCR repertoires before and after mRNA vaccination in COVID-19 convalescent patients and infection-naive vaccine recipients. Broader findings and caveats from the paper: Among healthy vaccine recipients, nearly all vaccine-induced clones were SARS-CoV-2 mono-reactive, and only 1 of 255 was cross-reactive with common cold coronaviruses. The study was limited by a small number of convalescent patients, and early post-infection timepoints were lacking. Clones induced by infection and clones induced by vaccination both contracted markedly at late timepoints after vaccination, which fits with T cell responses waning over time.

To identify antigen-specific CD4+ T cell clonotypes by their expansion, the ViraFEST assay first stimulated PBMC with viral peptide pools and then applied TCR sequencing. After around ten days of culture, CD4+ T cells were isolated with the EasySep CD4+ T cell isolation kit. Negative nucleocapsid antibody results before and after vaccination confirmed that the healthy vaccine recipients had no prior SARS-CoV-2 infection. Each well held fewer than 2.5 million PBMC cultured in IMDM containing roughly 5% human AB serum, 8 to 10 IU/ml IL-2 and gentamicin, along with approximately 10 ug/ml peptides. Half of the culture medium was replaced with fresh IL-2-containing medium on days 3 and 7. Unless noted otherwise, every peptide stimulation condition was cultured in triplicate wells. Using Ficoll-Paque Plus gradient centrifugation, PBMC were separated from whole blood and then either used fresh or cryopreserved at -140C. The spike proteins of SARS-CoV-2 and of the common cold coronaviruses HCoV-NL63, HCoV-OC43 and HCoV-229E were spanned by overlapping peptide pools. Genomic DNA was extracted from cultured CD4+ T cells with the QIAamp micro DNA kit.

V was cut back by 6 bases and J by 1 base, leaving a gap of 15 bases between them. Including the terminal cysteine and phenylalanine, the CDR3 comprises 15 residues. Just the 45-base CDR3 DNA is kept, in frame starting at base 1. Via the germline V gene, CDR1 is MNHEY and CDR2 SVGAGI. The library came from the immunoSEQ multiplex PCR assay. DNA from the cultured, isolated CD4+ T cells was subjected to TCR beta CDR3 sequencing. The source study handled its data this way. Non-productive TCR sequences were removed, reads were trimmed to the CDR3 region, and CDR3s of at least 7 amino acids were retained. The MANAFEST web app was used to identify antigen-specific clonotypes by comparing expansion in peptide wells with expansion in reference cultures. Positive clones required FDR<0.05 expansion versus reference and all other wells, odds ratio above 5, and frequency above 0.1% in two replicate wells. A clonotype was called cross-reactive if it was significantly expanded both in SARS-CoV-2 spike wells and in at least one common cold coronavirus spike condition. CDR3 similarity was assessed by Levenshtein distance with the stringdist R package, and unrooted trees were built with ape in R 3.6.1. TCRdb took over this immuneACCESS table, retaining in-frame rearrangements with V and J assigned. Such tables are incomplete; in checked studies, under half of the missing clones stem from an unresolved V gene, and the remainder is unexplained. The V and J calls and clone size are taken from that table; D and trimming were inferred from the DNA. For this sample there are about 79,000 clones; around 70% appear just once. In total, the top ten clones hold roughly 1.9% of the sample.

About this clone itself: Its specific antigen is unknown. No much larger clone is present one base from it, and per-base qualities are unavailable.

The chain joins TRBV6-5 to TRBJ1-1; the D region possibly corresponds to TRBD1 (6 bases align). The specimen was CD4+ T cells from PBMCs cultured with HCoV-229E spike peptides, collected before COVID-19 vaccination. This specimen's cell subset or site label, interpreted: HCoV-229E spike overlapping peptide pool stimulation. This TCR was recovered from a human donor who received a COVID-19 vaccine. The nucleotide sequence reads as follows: TGTGCCAGCAGACCTTCTGGGACAACGAACACTGAAGCTTTCTTT. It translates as CASRPSGTTNTEAFF.